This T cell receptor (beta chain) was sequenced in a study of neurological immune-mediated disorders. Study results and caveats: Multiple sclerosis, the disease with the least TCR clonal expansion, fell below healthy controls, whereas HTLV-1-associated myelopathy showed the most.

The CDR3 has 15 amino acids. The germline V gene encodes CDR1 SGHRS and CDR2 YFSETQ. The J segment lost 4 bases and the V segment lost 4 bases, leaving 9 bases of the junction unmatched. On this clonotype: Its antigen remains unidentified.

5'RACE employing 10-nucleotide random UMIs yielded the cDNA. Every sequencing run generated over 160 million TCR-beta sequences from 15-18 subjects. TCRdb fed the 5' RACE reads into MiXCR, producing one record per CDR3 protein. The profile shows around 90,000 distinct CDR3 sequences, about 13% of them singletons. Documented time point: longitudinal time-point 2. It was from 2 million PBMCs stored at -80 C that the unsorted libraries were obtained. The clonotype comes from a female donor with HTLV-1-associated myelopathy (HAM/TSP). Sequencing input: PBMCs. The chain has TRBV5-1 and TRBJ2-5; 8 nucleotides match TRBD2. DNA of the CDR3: TGCGCCAGCAGCACCCTCCCGGGAGGGGGAGAGACCCAGTACTTC. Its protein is CASSTLPGGGETQYF.